A selection of T cell receptor beta chains follows, all from one sample in a study of cytomegalovirus exposure and HLA in healthy donors. Some clones are missing from TCRdb's copy, which holds only in-frame ones; the method was immunoSEQ multiplex PCR. This sample has some 90,000 clones, with roughly 85% found just once. Sequencing was done on a sample of PBMCs. These receptors were obtained from a female donor in good health and CMV-seronegative. Both conserved end residues are part of each CDR3. Fields, in order: CDR3 DNA, CDR3 protein, CDR3 length, V gene, J gene, D gene, clone size. The D gene is left open where the match is weak. Part of the rows lack a size; the others show once, few, many or a class for expanded clones.

DNA: TGTGCCACCCTTTTACTATCCTATGGCTACACCTTC
CDR3: CATLLLSYGYTF
length: 12
V: TRBV10-3
J: TRBJ1-2
D: NA
size: once

DNA: TGTGCCAGCAGTGAAGGGGGACATCAAGAGACCCAGTACTTC
CDR3: CASSEGGHQETQYF
length: 14
V: TRBV25-1
J: TRBJ2-5
D: NA
size: NA

DNA: TGTGCCTGGAGGTTGGACAGGGTAGACACCATATATTTT
CDR3: CAWRLDRVDTIYF
length: 13
V: TRBV30
J: TRBJ1-3
D: TRBD1
size: NA

DNA: TGTGCCAGCTCCCCCAACCGCGGCCAGCCCCAGCATTTT
CDR3: CASSPNRGQPQHF
length: 13
V: TRBV18
J: TRBJ1-5
D: NA
size: NA

DNA: TGCGCCAGCAGCTCCGTAGCGGGAACGGGGAGGGAGACCCAGTACTTC
CDR3: CASSSVAGTGRETQYF
length: 16
V: TRBV5-1
J: TRBJ2-5
D: TRBD2
size: NA

DNA: TGTGCCAGCAGCTCAATAGCGGGAGGGCTCGGTTACGAGCAGTACTTC
CDR3: CASSSIAGGLGYEQYF
length: 16
V: TRBV7-6
J: TRBJ2-7
D: TRBD2
size: NA

DNA: TGTGCCAGCGGAGCGGGGGGCGCCTCCTACGAGCAGTACTTC
CDR3: CASGAGGASYEQYF
length: 14
V: TRBV7-9
J: TRBJ2-7
D: TRBD2
size: NA

DNA: TGCGCCAGCAGCCAAGAGGGGACTAGCACAGATACGCAGTATTTT
CDR3: CASSQEGTSTDTQYF
length: 15
V: TRBV4-1
J: TRBJ2-3
D: NA
size: NA

DNA: TGTGCCAGCACCCCCGGGACAGAATACTACGAGCAGTACTTC
CDR3: CASTPGTEYYEQYF
length: 14
V: TRBV5-6
J: TRBJ2-7
D: TRBD1
size: NA

DNA: TGTGCCAGCAGACGGAATAGCGGGGGTCAAGAGACCCAGTACTTC
CDR3: CASRRNSGGQETQYF
length: 15
V: TRBV7-2
J: TRBJ2-5
D: TRBD2
size: NA

DNA: TGTGCCAGCAGCTTCGGACTAGCGAACACCGGGGAGCTGTTTTTT
CDR3: CASSFGLANTGELFF
length: 15
V: TRBV7-2
J: TRBJ2-2
D: TRBD2
size: once

DNA: TGTGCCTGCTTGGGGACCCGACAGGGGGGCAGGTTCTACGAGCAGTACTTC
CDR3: CACLGTRQGGRFYEQYF
length: 17
V: TRBV30
J: TRBJ2-7
D: TRBD1
size: once

DNA: TGTGCCAGCAGCTCGCCGGGGGGGATCTCGACCGGGGAGCTGTTTTTT
CDR3: CASSSPGGISTGELFF
length: 16
V: TRBV7-6
J: TRBJ2-2
D: TRBD2
size: NA

DNA: TGTGCCTGGAGTCTCCCCTCGAGTACGCAGTATTTT
CDR3: CAWSLPSSTQYF
length: 12
V: TRBV30
J: TRBJ2-3
D: NA
size: NA

DNA: TGTGCCAGCAGTCCAGACTTACTGGGGAACACCGGGGAGCTGTTTTTT
CDR3: CASSPDLLGNTGELFF
length: 16
V: TRBV14
J: TRBJ2-2
D: NA
size: NA

DNA: TGTGCCATCGAGGGACTAGCGGGGGGCAATGAGCAGTTCTTC
CDR3: CAIEGLAGGNEQFF
length: 14
V: TRBV28
J: TRBJ2-1
D: TRBD2
size: NA

DNA: TGTGCCAGCAGCGAAGGGGGGGGCTCGGGTGAGCAGTACTTC
CDR3: CASSEGGGSGEQYF
length: 14
V: TRBV2
J: TRBJ2-7
D: NA
size: NA

DNA: TGTGCCAGCAGTCCCCACCTTCCTAGCGGTATCCATCTCTACGAGCAGTACTTC
CDR3: CASSPHLPSGIHLYEQYF
length: 18
V: TRBV28
J: TRBJ2-7
D: TRBD2
size: NA

DNA: TGTGCCAGCAGTGATGCCAGGGGAGAGGACTATGGCTACACCTTC
CDR3: CASSDARGEDYGYTF
length: 15
V: TRBV2
J: TRBJ1-2
D: NA
size: NA

DNA: TGTGCCAGCTCACCACGACTCCCGAACACCGGGGAGCTGTTTTTT
CDR3: CASSPRLPNTGELFF
length: 15
V: TRBV18
J: TRBJ2-2
D: NA
size: NA

DNA: TGTGCCAGTATCGAAGGGAGGGGCACCGGGGAGCTGTTTTTT
CDR3: CASIEGRGTGELFF
length: 14
V: TRBV19
J: TRBJ2-2
D: TRBD2
size: NA

DNA: TGTGCCAGCAGTTTAGAGGGGGGGGTATCGCAGGAGCAGTTCTTC
CDR3: CASSLEGGVSQEQFF
length: 15
V: TRBV28
J: TRBJ2-1
D: NA
size: NA

DNA: TGTGCCAGCAGTGACGGACAGGGCATAACTCAGCCCCAGCATTTT
CDR3: CASSDGQGITQPQHF
length: 15
V: TRBV6-1
J: TRBJ1-5
D: TRBD1
size: NA

DNA: TGTTCCAGCAGCTTCCCCGGGGACAGGGGTGGCTACACCTTC
CDR3: CSSSFPGDRGGYTF
length: 14
V: TRBV7-9
J: TRBJ1-2
D: TRBD1
size: NA

DNA: TGTGCCAGCAGCCGACAGGGAGGAGAGACCCAGTACTTC
CDR3: CASSRQGGETQYF
length: 13
V: TRBV7-9
J: TRBJ2-5
D: NA
size: NA